These 10 T cell receptor beta chains originate from one sample sequenced in a study of sequential checkpoint blockade in melanoma. Repertoires were generated with immunoSEQ multiplex PCR, while TCRdb's copy carries only in-frame clones and drops some. The table includes about 1,000 clones, approximately 21% detected once. Regarding treatment: randomized to nivolumab then ipilimumab (arm A) or the reverse (arm B). The sample consisted of tumor tissue (inferred from file names), taken from a patient given nivolumab and ipilimumab in sequence. These receptors were taken from a human donor with melanoma.

This rearrangement joins TRBV6-8 to TRBJ2-7; 8 nucleotides line up with TRBD2. In germline, CDR1 is MNHGY, CDR2 SAAAGT. The length of the CDR3 is 14 residues. Germline trimming cut 2 bases from V and 5 bases from J; bases unmatched to any gene: 5. CDR3 bases: TGTGCCAGCAGTTACGATAGCGGGAAGGACGAGCAGTACTTC. Translating gives CASSYDSGKDEQYF.

This clone is labeled as hyperexpanded (1% or more). The V gene is TRBV6-8, the J gene TRBJ2-2; TRBD1 agrees at 8 bases. Trimming removed 7 bases from V and 5 bases from J; junction bases left unmatched: 15. The CDR3 has 17 amino acids. Germline loops: CDR1 MNHGY, CDR2 SAAAGT. The CDR3 region is CASTFDDRGIRTGELFF. DNA of the CDR3: TGTGCCAGCACCTTTGATGACAGGGGAATAAGAACCGGGGAGCTGTTTTTT.

This clone is judged medium-sized. The chain couples TRBV6-8 to TRBJ2-7; 7 bases align to TRBD2. This CDR3 has 17 amino acids. Germline V gives CDR1 MNHGY, CDR2 SAAAGT. The trim removed 4 bases at V and 0 bases at J, leaving 12 bases unmatched. CDR3 loop: CASSLGVAGRPSYEQYF. The CDR3 bases are TGTGCCAGCAGTTTAGGAGTAGCGGGTCGACCCTCCTACGAGCAGTACTTC.

V usage is TRBV19 and J usage is TRBJ1-2; D unresolved. The CDR3 runs 14 residues. V gave up 3 bases and J gave up 1 base, with 9 bases separating them. CDR1 and CDR2 (germline): LNHDA, SQIVND (reference sequence). The CDR3: CASSIIGFNYGYTF. DNA of the CDR3: TGTGCCAGTAGTATTATAGGCTTTAACTATGGCTACACCTTC.

The chain employs TRBV19 and TRBJ2-7; tentatively, D is TRBD1 (5 bases). The CDR3 totals 15 residues. V was shortened by 6 bases and J by 3 bases, with 18 bases between the two germline ends. Germline V CDR1 and CDR2: LNHDA, SQIVND (reference sequence). CDR3 coding DNA: TGTGCCAGTAGCCAGGCCCCAGGGTCTGGCTACGAGCAGTACTTC. Protein sequence: CASSQAPGSGYEQYF.

This chain links TRBV9 with TRBJ2-6; the match to TRBD1 covers 11 bases. Germline lookup yields CDR1 SGDLS and CDR2 YYNGEE. The CDR3 has 18 amino acids. V shed 0 bases and J 5 bases; nucleotides not matched to a gene: 7. The CDR3: CASSVARDRGLRANVLTF. The CDR3 DNA reads TGTGCCAGCAGCGTAGCTAGGGACAGGGGGTTAAGGGCCAACGTCCTGACTTTC.

This clone was recorded a few times. V is TRBV9 and J is TRBJ2-6; D unresolved. Deletions cut 4 bases from V and 4 bases from J, with 6 bases between. Germline V gene lookup returns CDR1 SGDLS and CDR2 YYNGEE. This CDR3 contains 13 residues. DNA for the CDR3: TGTGCCAGCAGCTCTTCCGGGGCCAACGTCCTGACTTTC. Translation gives CASSSSGANVLTF.

This clone ranks as large. The CDR3 DNA follows: TGTGCCAGCAGCTTAGTCGAGGATCGTAATTCACCCCTCCACTTT. Protein product: CASSLVEDRNSPLHF. V and J are TRBV11-3 and TRBJ1-6; the D is unclear. Germline-derived CDR1 and CDR2 are SGHNT and YENEEA. The CDR3 is made up of 15 amino acids. V was shortened by 1 base and J by 6 bases, with 10 bases between the two germline ends.

This clone is judged medium-sized. This chain connects TRBV9 to TRBJ1-4; a possible D gene is TRBD1 (5 bases). The CDR3 is 15 amino acids. Trimming took off 0 bases at V and 7 bases at J, with 13 bases between the two ends. The germline V gene encodes CDR1 SGDLS and CDR2 YYNGEE. The CDR3 sequence is CASSVVGGEGEKLFF. The CDR3 DNA sequence: TGTGCCAGCAGCGTAGTCGGGGGGGAAGGTGAAAAACTGTTTTTT.

The rearrangement uses TRBV29-1 and TRBJ1-1; weak D call: TRBD1 (6 bases). Trimming took off 7 bases at V and 1 base at J, with 19 bases between the two ends. CDR3 length equals 15 residues. CDR1 and CDR2 (germline): SQVTM, ANQGSEA. DNA of the CDR3: TGCAGCGGTTCTAGGGCAGGGGCTACGAACACTGAAGCTTTCTTT. Protein: CSGSRAGATNTEAFF. The full variable domain, rest sourced from reference TRBV29-1 and TRBJ1-1, is SAVISQKPSRDICQRGTSLTIQCQVDSQVTMMFWYRQQPGQSLTLIATANQGSEATYESGFVIDKFPISRPNLTFSTLTVSNMSPEDSSIYLCSGSRAGATNTEAFFGQGTRLTVV.